The 30 T cell receptor beta chains presented below share a single source sample, sequenced in a study of cytomegalovirus exposure and HLA in healthy donors. In the PCR, 60 Vbeta and 13 Jbeta primers were used. The repertoire was sequenced with immunoSEQ multiplex PCR; TCRdb's copy has only in-frame clones and lacks some. Seen here are around 110,000 clones, 8% to 10% observed once, and the top ten hold 3%. Source material: PBMCs. The source of these receptors is a man aged 25-45 years in good health and CMV-seronegative.

This chain joins TRBV28 and TRBJ2-7; 10 nucleotides align to TRBD1. With V trimmed by 5 bases and J by 0 bases, 4 bases remained unmatched. The CDR3 is 15 amino acids. Germline CDR1 is MDHEN and CDR2 is SYDVKM. The CDR3 spells CASSPDRGPSYEQYF. CDR3 DNA: TGTGCCAGCAGTCCTGACAGGGGGCCCTCCTACGAGCAGTACTTC.

V and J are TRBV7-8 and TRBJ2-3; the D gene is possibly TRBD1 (8 bases). This CDR3 has 16 amino acids. The ends were cut back, 3 bases at V and 1 base at J, with 14 bases in the middle. CDR1 is SGHVS and CDR2 is FQNEAQ in the germline V gene. For the CDR3, the DNA is TGTGCCAGCAGCTTTAGGGAGGGACAGGGCACAGATACGCAGTATTTT. Protein product: CASSFREGQGTDTQYF.

The table lists this clone with a few counts. The genes are TRBV5-1 and TRBJ2-7, with TRBD2 identical over 12 bases. Germline values: CDR1 SGHRS, CDR2 YFSETQ. The CDR3 sequence is 19 residues long. With 0 bases clipped from V and 1 base from J, the junction kept 11 bases outside the gene matches. This chain's CDR3 is CASSLAAMGLAGASYEQYF. The CDR3, as DNA: TGCGCCAGCAGCTTGGCCGCCATGGGACTAGCGGGCGCGTCCTACGAGCAGTACTTC.

This chain joins TRBV7-9 and TRBJ2-3, with 12 positions matching TRBD1. Per germline, CDR1 SEHNR and CDR2 FQNEAQ (reference sequence). CDR3 size: 13 residues. V shed 8 bases and J 7 bases; nucleotides not matched to a gene: 4. The CDR3 DNA reads TGTGCCAGCTCCGGGACAGGGGGCAATACGCAGTATTTT. Its translation is CASSGTGGNTQYF.

This clone was seen a few times. The chain links TRBV5-1 to TRBJ2-7, with 7 positions matching TRBD1. V shed 0 bases and J 7 bases; nucleotides not matched to a gene: 7. Germline lookup yields CDR1 SGHRS and CDR2 YFSETQ. This CDR3 has 14 amino acids. The CDR3 sequence: CASSLDRDSGEQYF. The CDR3 DNA sequence: TGCGCCAGCAGCTTGGACCGGGACAGTGGAGAGCAGTACTTC. Based on the CDR3 plus reference TRBV5-1 and TRBJ2-7, the full variable domain is KAGVTQTPRYLIKTRGQQVTLSCSPISGHRSVSWYQQTPGQGLQFLFEYFSETQRNKGNFPGRFSGRQFSNSRSEMNVSTLELGDSALYLCASSLDRDSGEQYFGPGTRLTVT.

The chain couples TRBV19 to TRBJ1-2; 9 bases fit TRBD1. J gave up 3 bases and V 4 bases, and 3 bases lay outside the gene matches. CDR3 length: 14 amino acids. Germline lookup yields CDR1 LNHDA and CDR2 SQIVND (reference sequence). The CDR3 region is CASSRQGDYYGYTF. CDR3 DNA sequence: TGTGCCAGTAGTAGACAGGGGGACTACTATGGCTACACCTTC.

This clone came up a few times. The chain employs TRBV7-8 and TRBJ2-7; the match to TRBD1 covers 8 bases. The V segment lost 0 bases and the J segment 2 bases; nucleotides outside the gene matches: 3. The CDR3 contains 15 residues. Germline CDR1 is SGHVS and CDR2 is FQNEAQ. The CDR3 reads CASSLAGQDAYEQYF. The CDR3 DNA reads TGTGCCAGCAGCTTAGCGGGACAGGATGCCTACGAGCAGTACTTC.

The chain links TRBV5-1 to TRBJ2-4, with D possibly TRBD1 on 5 matching bases. V was trimmed by 1 base and J by 7 bases, leaving 9 bases between them. The germline V gene encodes CDR1 SGHRS and CDR2 YFSETQ. The CDR3 contains 13 residues. CDR3 protein: CASSLQGMNIQYF. The CDR3 region has the DNA TGCGCCAGCAGCTTGCAGGGTATGAACATTCAGTACTTC.

For this clone: A read error may account for a junction end that differs from germline. V gene TRBV7-2 combines with J gene TRBJ1-3, with 7 bases fitting TRBD1. Germline V gene sequence: CDR1 SGHTA, CDR2 FQGNSA. The CDR3 contains 15 residues. This chain's CDR3 is CASSSGQVSGNTICF. For the CDR3, the DNA is TGTGCCAGCAGCTCAGGACAGGTCTCTGGAAACACCATATGTTTT.

The V and J genes are TRBV6-1 and TRBJ2-7, with D unclear. The CDR3 totals 13 residues. Between the trimmed V and J ends, which lost 7 bases and 2 bases, there was a span of 12 bases. CDR1 and CDR2 (germline): MNHNS, SASEGT. The CDR3, as DNA: TGTGCCAGCAAAAGAACAGCCACCTACGAGCAGTACTTC. This gives the protein CASKRTATYEQYF.

This clone was counted only a few times. The chain couples TRBV9 to TRBJ2-7; TRBD1 might be the D (5 bases). CDR3 length equals 16 residues. Trimming shortened V by 1 base and J by 5 bases, and 19 bases separated the two germline ends. Germline lookup yields CDR1 SGDLS and CDR2 YYNGEE. CDR3 nucleotide sequence: TGTGCCAGCAGCGTAAGTGCCAGGGCGAACCACGACGAGCAGTACTTC. This translates into CASSVSARANHDEQYF.

This clone was seen more than once but under ten times. The CDR3 does not close with the conserved phenylalanine or tryptophan, likely indicating a read error. The chain joins TRBV19 to TRBJ2-2, with TRBD2 identical over 9 bases. Trimming cost V 8 bases and J 1 base; bases outside gene matches: 5. Germline lookup yields CDR1 LNHDA and CDR2 SQIVND (reference sequence). The CDR3 extends over 15 amino acids. CDR3 sequence reads: CASAGGKVNTGELFV. DNA of the CDR3: TGTGCCAGTGCGGGGGGGAAAGTGAACACCGGGGAGCTGTTTGTT.

This clone was recorded many times. The chain recombines TRBV6-1 with TRBJ2-5; 8 nucleotides match TRBD2. The length of the CDR3 is 15 residues. V trimming: 2 bases; J trimming: 5 bases; junction bases outside the gene matches: 7. Germline V CDR1 and CDR2: MNHNS, SASEGT. In DNA form, the CDR3 reads TGTGCCAGCAGTGAATTTGCGGGAGGAGGGGAGACCCAGTACTTC. Translation gives CASSEFAGGGETQYF.

This chain connects TRBV4-2 to TRBJ2-1, with 13 bases identical to TRBD2. V shed 0 bases, J shed 12 bases, and the junction held 11 bases outside the gene matches. The CDR3 loop spans 17 amino acids. Per germline, CDR1 LGHNA and CDR2 YNFKEQ. CDR3 DNA: TGTGCCAGCAGCCAAGATCTGACTAGCGGGGGGACACTCGGGCAGTTCTTC. This gives the protein CASSQDLTSGGTLGQFF.

This clone was counted a few times. The chain carries TRBV4-2 and TRBJ1-6, with D tentatively TRBD1 (5 bases). CDR3 length: 16 residues. The ends were cut back, 0 bases at V and 9 bases at J, with 15 bases in the middle. In germline, CDR1 is LGHNA, CDR2 YNFKEQ. The CDR3 nucleotides read TGTGCCAGCAGCCAAGATCTGGCCCAGGGACTTTCACCCCTCCACTTT. It codes for CASSQDLAQGLSPLHF.

The chain has TRBV28 and TRBJ1-1; 9 positions agree with TRBD1. Trimming cost V 6 bases and J 0 bases; bases outside gene matches: 2. CDR1 is MDHEN, CDR2 SYDVKM, per germline. This CDR3 comprises 14 residues. CDR3 sequence reads: CASRRTGVNTEAFF. Here the CDR3 DNA reads TGTGCCAGCAGGAGGACAGGGGTGAACACTGAAGCTTTCTTT. Supplemented by reference TRBV28 and TRBJ1-1, the full variable domain reads DVKVTQSSRYLVKRTGEKVFLECVQDMDHENMFWYRQDPGLGLRLIYFSYDVKMKEKGDIPEGYSVSREKKERFSLILESASTNQTSMYLCASRRTGVNTEAFFGQGTRLTVV.

This rearrangement joins TRBV27 to TRBJ2-7, with D possibly being TRBD2 (6 bases). Trimming removed 2 bases from V and 2 bases from J, with 10 bases in between. Germline CDR1 MNHEY, CDR2 SMNVEV (reference sequence). The CDR3 loop spans 14 amino acids. CDR3: CASSLRSGAYEQYF. CDR3 DNA: TGTGCCAGCAGTTTAAGGTCGGGGGCCTACGAGCAGTACTTC.

In this sample, this clone turned up a few times. The chain employs TRBV5-6 and TRBJ2-5; tentative D call: TRBD2 (5 bases). The length of the CDR3 is 15 residues. The germline V gene has CDR1 SGHDT and CDR2 YYEEEE. V was trimmed by 2 bases and J by 1 base, leaving 12 bases between them. CDR3 sequence reads: CASSLAPDFQETQYF. The CDR3 nucleotides are TGTGCCAGCAGCTTAGCCCCGGACTTCCAAGAGACCCAGTACTTC.

This clone was counted only a few times. This rearrangement joins TRBV5-1 to TRBJ2-7; D perhaps matches TRBD2 (5 bases). Trimming removed 0 bases at V and 2 bases at J, with 12 bases between. Germline lookup yields CDR1 SGHRS and CDR2 YFSETQ. The CDR3 spans 15 residues. In DNA form, the CDR3 reads TGCGCCAGCAGCTTGGGGGTAGCGCGAACCTACGAGCAGTACTTC. It encodes CASSLGVARTYEQYF.

This chain links TRBV18 with TRBJ1-1; D may be TRBD1 (5 bases). This CDR3 is built from 12 residues. Per germline, CDR1 KGHSH and CDR2 LQKENI. V lost 7 bases to trimming and J lost 2 bases, with 8 bases between them. In DNA, the CDR3 is TGTGCCAGCTGCGACAGCAACACTGAAGCTTTCTTT. It encodes CASCDSNTEAFF.

This clone was picked up a small number of times. The chain uses TRBV28 and TRBJ2-3; 9 bases line up with TRBD1. Unmatched junction bases numbered 6, after V lost 8 bases and J lost 6 bases. Germline V gene lookup returns CDR1 MDHEN and CDR2 SYDVKM. The CDR3 is 13 amino acids. The CDR3 is CASGRTGVDTQYF. The DNA for the CDR3 is TGTGCCAGCGGCAGGACAGGGGTGGATACGCAGTATTTT.

This clone has only a few counts. The genes are TRBV4-1 and TRBJ1-4; D unresolved. This CDR3 has 16 amino acids. V lost 0 bases and J 4 bases, leaving 12 bases between the germline ends. Germline loops: CDR1 MGHRA, CDR2 YSYEKL. The CDR3 sequence is CASSQEGVPGNEKLFF. The CDR3 DNA sequence: TGCGCCAGCAGCCAAGAAGGAGTTCCGGGTAATGAAAAACTGTTTTTT.

Only a few counts were recorded for this clone. The gene calls are TRBV30 and TRBJ2-5; TRBD1 matches at 11 bases. V gave up 1 base and J gave up 5 bases; unmatched junction bases: 0. Germline CDR1 GTSNPN, CDR2 SVGIG (reference sequence). CDR3 size: 13 residues. CDR3 in amino acids: CAWSGDRGETQYF. For the CDR3, the DNA is TGTGCCTGGAGTGGGGACAGGGGGGAGACCCAGTACTTC.

The chain recombines TRBV6-1 with TRBJ2-7; 8 positions agree with TRBD1. J gave up 0 bases and V 4 bases, and 8 bases lay outside the gene matches. This CDR3 has 16 residues. Germline CDR1 is MNHNS and CDR2 is SASEGT. The CDR3 protein is CASSGYWDRFSYEQYF. CDR3 coding DNA: TGTGCCAGCAGTGGTTATTGGGACAGGTTCTCCTACGAGCAGTACTTC.

This clone was counted only a few times. This chain joins TRBV30 and TRBJ2-7; 13 positions agree with TRBD2. This CDR3 is 16 amino acids long. V lost 3 bases and J lost 6; bases outside the gene matches: 11. The germline CDR1 and CDR2 sequences are GTSNPN and SVGIG (reference sequence). This CDR3 is CAWRRQLAGGPTEQYF. DNA for the CDR3: TGTGCCTGGAGAAGGCAACTAGCGGGGGGGCCGACCGAGCAGTACTTC.

The sample holds a few counts of this clone. The rearrangement links TRBV30 to TRBJ2-1, with 8 bases fitting TRBD2. Germline lookup yields CDR1 GTSNPN and CDR2 SVGIG (reference sequence). The V segment lost 4 bases and the J segment 9 bases; nucleotides outside the gene matches: 11. The CDR3 is made up of 14 amino acids. CDR3 region: CAWNLPGLVLEQFF. Here the CDR3 DNA reads TGTGCCTGGAATCTGCCGGGACTAGTCCTTGAGCAGTTCTTC.

A few counts support this clone. The same CDR3 is also encoded by other DNA sequences in this sample. The chain links TRBV5-1 to TRBJ2-3; D remains unclear. The germline V gene encodes CDR1 SGHRS and CDR2 YFSETQ. This CDR3 is 14 amino acids long. V lost 0 bases and J 3 bases, leaving 8 bases between the germline ends. CDR3 DNA sequence: TGCGCCAGCAGCTTGGCCACAGAGACAGATACGCAGTATTTT. It is translated as CASSLATETDTQYF.

This chain uses TRBV27 with TRBJ1-6, with 7 bases fitting TRBD1. There are 19 residues in the CDR3. Germline V gene data show CDR1 as MNHEY and CDR2 as SMNVEV (reference sequence). The V segment lost 5 bases and the J segment 0 bases; nucleotides outside the gene matches: 13. CDR3 loop: CASSPNSGQSGSYNSPLHF. The CDR3 region has the DNA TGTGCCAGCAGTCCGAATTCGGGACAGTCAGGCTCCTATAATTCACCCCTCCACTTT.

The V call is TRBV5-1, the J call TRBJ1-6; 8 bases map to TRBD1. CDR1 SGHRS and CDR2 YFSETQ come from the germline V gene. This CDR3 has 15 amino acids. Losses at the gene ends were 4 bases for V and 9 bases for J; bases not matched to a gene: 9. For the CDR3, the DNA is TGCGCCAGCAGCCCAGGGACAGGACAAAGTTCACCCCTCCACTTT. Its translation is CASSPGTGQSSPLHF.

This clone was counted a few times. The V gene is TRBV9, the J gene TRBJ2-5, with TRBD2 as a possible D gene (6 bases). Between the trimmed V and J ends, which lost 0 bases and 5 bases, there was a span of 11 bases. CDR1 and CDR2 from the germline V gene are SGDLS and YYNGEE. The CDR3 runs to 14 residues. The CDR3 sequence: CASSVGGAGETQYF. For the CDR3, the DNA is TGTGCCAGCAGCGTAGGAGGGGCGGGGGAGACCCAGTACTTC.